These T cell receptor beta chains were read from a single sample in a study of T cell repertoires in cytomegalovirus infection. TCRdb called the reads again in MiXCR, with one record for every CDR3 protein. The sample has roughly 230,000 distinct CDR3 sequences, approximately 22% seen once. Source material: CD8+ T cells from PBMCs. The receptors shown here come from a human donor in good health (CMV status not recorded). Some clones in this sample may be carry-over from other donors' samples. Both conserved end residues are part of each CDR3. D genes are given only for firm matches. Size values are once, few and many counts, or a class for expanded clones, and some rows have none.

>13|many|.|TRBV7-7|TRBJ1-1
CASSSGLGTEAFF
TGTGCCAGCAGCTCAGGATTGGGCACTGAAGCTTTCTTT
>16|few|TRBD2|TRBV20-1|TRBJ2-2
CSATRLAEANTGELFF
TGCAGTGCCACCCGACTAGCCGAAGCGAACACCGGGGAGCTGTTTTTT
>14|many|.|TRBV7-6|TRBJ2-3
CASSLGGDTDTQYF
TGTGCCAGCAGCTTAGGAGGCGACACAGATACGCAGTATTTT
>13|.|.|TRBV20-1|TRBJ2-2
CSAFRDNLGELFF
TGCAGTGCATTCCGGGACAACCTCGGGGAGCTGTTTTTT
>12|few|.|TRBV5-1|TRBJ2-3
CASSFDRDTQYF
TGCGCCAGCAGCTTTGACCGAGATACGCAGTATTTT
>14|.|.|TRBV19|TRBJ2-4
CASSISLAKNIQYF
TGTGCCAGTAGTATTAGCTTAGCCAAAAACATTCAGTACTTC
>15|many|TRBD1|TRBV7-9|TRBJ2-7
CASSLVQGAFYEQYF
TGTGCCAGCAGCTTGGTACAGGGGGCCTTCTACGAGCAGTACTTC
>16|few|TRBD2|TRBV6-6|TRBJ2-3
CASSSLAEPITDTQYF
TGTGCCAGCAGTTCTCTAGCGGAGCCGATCACAGATACGCAGTATTTT
>15|many|TRBD1|TRBV7-6|TRBJ1-4
CASSFRQGVNEKLFF
TGTGCCAGCAGCTTCCGACAGGGGGTTAATGAAAAACTGTTTTTT
>14|.|.|TRBV5-4|TRBJ1-1
CASSAGLGDTEAFF
TGTGCCAGCAGCGCAGGGCTTGGGGACACTGAAGCTTTCTTT
>16|many|TRBD1|TRBV28|TRBJ2-7
CASSFNRDSQNHEQYF
TGTGCCAGCAGTTTCAACCGGGACAGCCAGAACCACGAGCAGTACTTC
>13|.|.|TRBV6-6|TRBJ2-2
CASSYGGGGELFF
TGTGCCAGCAGTTACGGGGGAGGCGGGGAGCTGTTTTTT
>13|few|.|TRBV19|TRBJ2-1
CASSTGSYNEQFF
TGTGCCAGTAGTACCGGGTCCTACAATGAGCAGTTCTTC
>15|.|TRBD1|TRBV11-3|TRBJ2-1
CASSPRTGQGNEQFF
TGTGCCAGCAGCCCACGGACGGGACAGGGCAATGAGCAGTTCTTC
>15|few|TRBD2|TRBV4-1|TRBJ2-2
CASSPAGGRTGELFF
TGCGCCAGCAGCCCCGCGGGGGGCCGCACCGGGGAGCTGTTTTTT